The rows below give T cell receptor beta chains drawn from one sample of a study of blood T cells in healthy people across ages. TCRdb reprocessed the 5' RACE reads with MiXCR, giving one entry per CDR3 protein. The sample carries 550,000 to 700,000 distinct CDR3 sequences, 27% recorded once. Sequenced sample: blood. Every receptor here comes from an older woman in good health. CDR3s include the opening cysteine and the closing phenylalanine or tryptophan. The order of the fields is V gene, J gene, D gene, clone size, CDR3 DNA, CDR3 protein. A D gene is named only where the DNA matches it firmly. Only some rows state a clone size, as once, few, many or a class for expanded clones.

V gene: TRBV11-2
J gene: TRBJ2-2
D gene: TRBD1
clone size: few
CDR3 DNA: TGTGCCAGCAGCTTTCGGGACAGAACCACCGGGGAGCTGTTTTTT
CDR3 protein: CASSFRDRTTGELFF

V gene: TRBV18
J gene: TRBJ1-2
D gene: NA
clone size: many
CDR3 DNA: TGTGCCAGCTCACCCGGGGGAACCGGCGGCTACACCTTC
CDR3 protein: CASSPGGTGGYTF

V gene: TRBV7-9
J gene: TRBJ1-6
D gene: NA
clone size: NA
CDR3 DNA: TGTGCCAGCAGCTTAGACCTGACGCTACCCCTCCACTTT
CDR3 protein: CASSLDLTLPLHF

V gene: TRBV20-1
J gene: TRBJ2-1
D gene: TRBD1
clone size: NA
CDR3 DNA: TGCAGTGCTCGTACAGGGGCGGCCTACAATGAGCAGTTCTTC
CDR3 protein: CSARTGAAYNEQFF

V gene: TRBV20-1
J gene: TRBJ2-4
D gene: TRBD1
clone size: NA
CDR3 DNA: TGCAGTGCCGCCCCAGGGGGTTCCAAAAACATTCAGTACTTC
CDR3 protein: CSAAPGGSKNIQYF

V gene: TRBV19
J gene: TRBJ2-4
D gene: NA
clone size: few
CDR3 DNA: TGTGCCAGTAGTGTCCTGGACAAAAACATTCAGTACTTC
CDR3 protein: CASSVLDKNIQYF

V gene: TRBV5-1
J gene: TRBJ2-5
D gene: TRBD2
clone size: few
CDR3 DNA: TGCGCCAGCAGCTTCCCACTAGCGTCACAAGAGACCCAGTACTTC
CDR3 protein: CASSFPLASQETQYF

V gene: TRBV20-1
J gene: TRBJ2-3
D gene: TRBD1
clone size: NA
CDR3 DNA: TGCAGTGTCCAAACCCAGGGACAGGGGTCAGATACGCAGTATTTT
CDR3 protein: CSVQTQGQGSDTQYF

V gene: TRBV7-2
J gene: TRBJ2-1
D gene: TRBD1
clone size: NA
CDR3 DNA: TGTGCCAGCAGCCTCCAGGGGGCCGGAAACCAAGAGACCCAGTGCTTC
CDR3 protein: CASSLQGAGNQETQCF

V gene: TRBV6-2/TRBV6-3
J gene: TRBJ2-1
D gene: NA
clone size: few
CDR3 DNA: TGTGCCAGCAGTTATTGGGCTTTCGACAATGAGCAGTTCTTC
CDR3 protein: CASSYWAFDNEQFF

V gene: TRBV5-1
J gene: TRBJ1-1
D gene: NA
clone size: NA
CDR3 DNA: TGCGCCAGCAGCTTGGAACCGGCAGCTAACACTGAAGCTTTCTTT
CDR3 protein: CASSLEPAANTEAFF

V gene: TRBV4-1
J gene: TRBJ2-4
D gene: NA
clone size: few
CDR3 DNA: TGCGCCAGCAGCCTTACTAGAGGTCAAAACATTCAGTACTTC
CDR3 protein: CASSLTRGQNIQYF

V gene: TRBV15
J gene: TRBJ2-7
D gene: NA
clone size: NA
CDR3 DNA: TGTGCCACCAGCAGACACCTGCTGAGACAGGCAGGCTACGAGCAGTACTTC
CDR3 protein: CATSRHLLRQAGYEQYF

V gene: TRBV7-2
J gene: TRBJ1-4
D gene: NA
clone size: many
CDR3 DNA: TGTGCCAGCAGCTTAGAGGTTTATAGGGCAGTTAATGAAAAACTGTTTTTT
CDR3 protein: CASSLEVYRAVNEKLFF

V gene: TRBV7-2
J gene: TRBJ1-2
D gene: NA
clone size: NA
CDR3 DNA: TGTGCCTGCAGCCCCGACATTGGACAGAACTATGGCTACACCTTC
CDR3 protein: CACSPDIGQNYGYTF

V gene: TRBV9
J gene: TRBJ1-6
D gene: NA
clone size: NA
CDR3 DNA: TGTGCCAGCAGCGTAACGGAGGCGTCACCCCTCCACTTT
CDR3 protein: CASSVTEASPLHF

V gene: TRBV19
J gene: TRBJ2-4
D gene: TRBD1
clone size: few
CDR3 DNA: TGTGCCAGTATGACAGGGGGGGGAAACAACATTCAGTACTTC
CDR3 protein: CASMTGGGNNIQYF

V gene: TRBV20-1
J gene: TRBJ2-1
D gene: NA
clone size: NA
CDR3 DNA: TGCAGTGCTAGGCCAGGGGGGATCTCCTACAATGAGCAGTTCTTC
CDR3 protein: CSARPGGISYNEQFF

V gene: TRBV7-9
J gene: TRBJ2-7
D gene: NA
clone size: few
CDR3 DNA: TGTGCCAGCCGTCGAGATGTGGGCGAGCAGTACTTC
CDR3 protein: CASRRDVGEQYF

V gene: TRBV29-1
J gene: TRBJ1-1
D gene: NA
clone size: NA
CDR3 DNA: TGCAGCGCCAGGACACCAAACAGTGAAGCTTTCTTT
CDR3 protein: CSARTPNSEAFF

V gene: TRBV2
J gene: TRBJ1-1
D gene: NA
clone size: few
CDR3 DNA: TGTGCCAGCAGGACCGGACTTTCTGGCACTGAAGCTTTCTTT
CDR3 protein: CASRTGLSGTEAFF

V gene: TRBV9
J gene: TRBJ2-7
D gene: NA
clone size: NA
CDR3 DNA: TGTGCCAGCAGCGTAGGGCCGGGGCCGTACTACGAGCAGTACTTC
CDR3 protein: CASSVGPGPYYEQYF

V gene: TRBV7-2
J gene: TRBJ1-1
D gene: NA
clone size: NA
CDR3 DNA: TGTGCCAGCAGCTTAGAGCGGGCGAGGATCACTGAAGCTTTCTTT
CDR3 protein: CASSLERARITEAFF

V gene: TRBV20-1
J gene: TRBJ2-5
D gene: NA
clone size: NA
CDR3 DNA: TGCAGTGCCTCTCCCGAACGGGAGACCCAGTACTTC
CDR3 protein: CSASPERETQYF

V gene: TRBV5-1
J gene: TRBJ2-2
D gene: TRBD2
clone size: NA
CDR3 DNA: TGCGCCAGCAGTTCGGGACTAGCGGGGGCCACCGGGGAGCTGTTTTTT
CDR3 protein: CASSSGLAGATGELFF

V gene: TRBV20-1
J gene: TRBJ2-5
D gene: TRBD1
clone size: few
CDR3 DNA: TGCAGTGTACAGACAGGGGCCGAGGGGGAGACCCAGTACTTC
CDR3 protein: CSVQTGAEGETQYF

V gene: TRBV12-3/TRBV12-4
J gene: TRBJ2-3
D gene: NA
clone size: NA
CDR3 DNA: TGTGCCAGCAAATTGAGGGGGACGGATACGCAGTATTTT
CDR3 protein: CASKLRGTDTQYF

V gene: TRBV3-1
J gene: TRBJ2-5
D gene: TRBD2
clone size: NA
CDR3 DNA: TGTGCCAGCAGCCAAGGTGGACTAGCGGGGGACCAAGAGACCCAGTACTTC
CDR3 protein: CASSQGGLAGDQETQYF

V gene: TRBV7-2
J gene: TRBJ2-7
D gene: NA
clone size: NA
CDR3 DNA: TGTGCCAGCAGCTTAGTGGCAAAGGGGTACGAGCAGTACTTC
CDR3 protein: CASSLVAKGYEQYF

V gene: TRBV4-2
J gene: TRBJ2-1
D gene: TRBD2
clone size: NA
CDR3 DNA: TGTGCCAGCAGCCAACACGGCGGGGGACGCGGTAATGAGCAGTTCTTC
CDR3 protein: CASSQHGGGRGNEQFF

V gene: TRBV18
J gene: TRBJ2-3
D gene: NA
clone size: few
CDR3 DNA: TGTGCCAGCTCCCTCGAACAGGGTGGAGATACGCAGTATTTT
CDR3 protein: CASSLEQGGDTQYF

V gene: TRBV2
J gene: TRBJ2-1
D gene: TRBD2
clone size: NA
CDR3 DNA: TGTGCCAGCAGTGTTAGCGGGGGTACGGATGAGCAGTTCTTC
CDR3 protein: CASSVSGGTDEQFF

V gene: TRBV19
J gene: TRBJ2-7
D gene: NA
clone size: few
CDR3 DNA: TGTGCCAGTAGTATGAGAAATGCAGCTAACGAGCAGTACTTC
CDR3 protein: CASSMRNAANEQYF

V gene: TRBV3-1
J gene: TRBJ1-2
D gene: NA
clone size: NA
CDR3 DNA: TGTGCCAGCAGCCCCCAGGGAGTGAGAAACTATGGCTACACCTTC
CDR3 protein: CASSPQGVRNYGYTF

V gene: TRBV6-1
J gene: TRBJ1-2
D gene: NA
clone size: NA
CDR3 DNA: TGTGCCAGCAGTGAACAGGTGGGGGCAGCTGGGTATGGCTACACCTTC
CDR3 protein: CASSEQVGAAGYGYTF

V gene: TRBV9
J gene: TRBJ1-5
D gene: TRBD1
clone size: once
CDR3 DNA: TGTGCCAGCAGCGTGGACAGGGAAGATCAGCCCCAGCATTTT
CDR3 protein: CASSVDREDQPQHF

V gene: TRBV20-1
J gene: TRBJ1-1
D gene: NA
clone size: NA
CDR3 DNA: TGCAGTGCTAGAGGCCCCACAGGGTATAACACCGAAGCTTTCTTT
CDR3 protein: CSARGPTGYNTEAFF

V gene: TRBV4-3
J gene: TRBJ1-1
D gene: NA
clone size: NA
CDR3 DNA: TGCGCCAGCAGCCAAGAGCAGGGCTTGAACACTGAAGCTTTCTTT
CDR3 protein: CASSQEQGLNTEAFF

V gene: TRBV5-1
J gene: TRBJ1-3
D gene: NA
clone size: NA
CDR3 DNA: TGCGCCAGCAGCTGGGGGCGACAGGACTCTGTAAACACCATATATTTT
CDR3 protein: CASSWGRQDSVNTIYF

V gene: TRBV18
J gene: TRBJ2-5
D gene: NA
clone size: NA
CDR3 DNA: TGTGCCAGCTCAGCTTCATCGTACCAAGAGACCCAGTACTTC
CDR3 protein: CASSASSYQETQYF

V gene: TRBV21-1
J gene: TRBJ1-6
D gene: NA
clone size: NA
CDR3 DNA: TGTGCCAGCAGCAAAGCGCTGGGACGAAAAAGGAACGACCTCCACTTT
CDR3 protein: CASSKALGRKRNDLHF

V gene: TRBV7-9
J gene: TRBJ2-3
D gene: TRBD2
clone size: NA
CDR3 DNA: TGCGCCAGCAGCTCCAGGACTAGCGGATCCCTGAGCACAGATACGCAGTATTTT
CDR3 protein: CASSSRTSGSLSTDTQYF

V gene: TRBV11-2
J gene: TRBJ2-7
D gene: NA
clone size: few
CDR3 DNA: TGTGCCAGCAGCTTAGGAGTACAGGAGGTCCCCTACGAGCAGTACTTC
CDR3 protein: CASSLGVQEVPYEQYF

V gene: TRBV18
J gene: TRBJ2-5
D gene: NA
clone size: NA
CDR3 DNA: TGTGCCAGCTCCTCCGGCAGGGGGGCCAACCAAGAGACCCAGTACTTC
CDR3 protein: CASSSGRGANQETQYF

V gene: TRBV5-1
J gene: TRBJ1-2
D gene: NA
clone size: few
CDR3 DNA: TGCGCCAGCCGCTTTCGGGGCAGTGACTATGGCTACACCTTT
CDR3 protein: CASRFRGSDYGYTF

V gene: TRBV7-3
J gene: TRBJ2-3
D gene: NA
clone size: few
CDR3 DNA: TGTGCCAGCAGGAGAGATGTGTCAGATACGCAGTATTTT
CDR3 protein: CASRRDVSDTQYF

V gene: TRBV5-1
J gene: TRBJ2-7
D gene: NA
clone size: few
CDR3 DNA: TGCGCCAGCAGCCAGAGGGTGAGCCTCCTGGGTGAAACCTACGAGCAGTACTTC
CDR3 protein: CASSQRVSLLGETYEQYF

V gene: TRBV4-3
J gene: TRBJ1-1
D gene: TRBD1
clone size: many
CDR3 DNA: TGCGCCAGCAGCCACAGGGGGAAGAACACTGAAGCTTTCTTT
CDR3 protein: CASSHRGKNTEAFF

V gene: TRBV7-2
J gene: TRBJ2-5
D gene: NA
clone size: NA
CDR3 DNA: TGTGCCAGCAGCTTAGGTCGTGGGGGGCTTGGGAGGGGGTTCTTC
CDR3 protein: CASSLGRGGLGRGFF

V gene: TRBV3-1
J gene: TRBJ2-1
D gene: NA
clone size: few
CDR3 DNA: TGTGCCAGCAGCCAAGATGGGCTCCTACGCTCCTACAATGAGCAGTTCTTC
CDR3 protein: CASSQDGLLRSYNEQFF

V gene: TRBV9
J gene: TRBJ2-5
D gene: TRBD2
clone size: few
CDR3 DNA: TGTGCCAGCAGCGTAGGGGCTAGCGGGGCCTCTCAAGAGACCCAGTACTTC
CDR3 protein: CASSVGASGASQETQYF

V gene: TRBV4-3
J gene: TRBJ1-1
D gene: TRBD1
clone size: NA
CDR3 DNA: TGCGCCAGCAGCCAAGAAATAGGAAACAGGGGCGAAGCTTTCTTT
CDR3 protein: CASSQEIGNRGEAFF

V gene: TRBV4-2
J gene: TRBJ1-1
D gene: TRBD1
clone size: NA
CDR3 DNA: TGTGCCAGCAGCCAAGAACATTACGGGACAGGGGATGGGGGCACTGAAGCTTTCTTT
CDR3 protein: CASSQEHYGTGDGGTEAFF

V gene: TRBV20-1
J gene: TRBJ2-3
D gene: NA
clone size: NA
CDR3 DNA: TGCAGTGCTAGAGCGGATCCCGGAACAGATACGCAGTATTTT
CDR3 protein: CSARADPGTDTQYF